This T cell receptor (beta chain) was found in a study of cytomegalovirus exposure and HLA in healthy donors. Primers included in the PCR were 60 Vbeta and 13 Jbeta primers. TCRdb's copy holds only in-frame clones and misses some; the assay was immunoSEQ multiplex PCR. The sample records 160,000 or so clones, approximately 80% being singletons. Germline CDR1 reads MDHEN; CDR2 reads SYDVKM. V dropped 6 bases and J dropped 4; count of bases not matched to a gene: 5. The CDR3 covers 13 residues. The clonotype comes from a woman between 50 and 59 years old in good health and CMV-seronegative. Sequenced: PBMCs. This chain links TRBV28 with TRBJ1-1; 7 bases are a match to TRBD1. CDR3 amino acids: CASRTGSGTEAFF. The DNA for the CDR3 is TGTGCCAGCAGGACAGGGTCGGGCACTGAAGCTTTCTTT.